One and the same sample provided the 25 T cell receptor beta chains below, sequenced in a study of OX40 agonist ivuxolimab in advanced cancers. Profiled with immunoSEQ multiplex PCR; TCRdb holds only in-frame clones, not every one. Of tens of thousands of clones in the sample, approximately 90% were seen once. The sample here was CD4+ or CD8+ T cells sorted from blood, taken in a trial of the OX40 agonist ivuxolimab. The source of these receptors is an adult with an advanced solid tumor such as melanoma, head and neck, liver or kidney cancer.

This clone was seen more than once but under ten times. The chain combines TRBV7-8 with TRBJ1-1, with unresolved D. Per germline, CDR1 SGHVS and CDR2 FQNEAQ. V was clipped by 2 bases and J by 1 base, with 5 bases between them. The CDR3 is 13 amino acids. CDR3 sequence reads: CASSLRENTEAFF. CDR3 bases: TGTGCCAGCAGCTTAAGGGAGAACACTGAAGCTTTCTTT. Combining the CDR3 with reference TRBV7-8 and TRBJ1-1 gives the whole variable domain GAGVSQSPRYKVAKRGQDVALRCDPISGHVSLFWYQQALGQGPEFLTYFQNEAQLDKSGLPSDRFFAERPEGSVSTLKIQRTQQEDSAVYLCASSLRENTEAFFGQGTRLTVV.

Only one count was recorded for this clone. The chain employs TRBV10-3 and TRBJ2-3, with a weak D call TRBD1 (5 bases). The CDR3 covers 13 residues. CDR1 and CDR2 from the germline V gene are ENHRY and SYGVKD. Between the trimmed V and J ends, which lost 10 bases and 2 bases, there was a span of 13 bases. The CDR3 sequence is CANARDYTDTQYF. DNA of the CDR3: TGTGCCAACGCCAGGGATTACACAGATACGCAGTATTTT.

The chain has TRBV21-1 and TRBJ2-2; no DNA check was done on the table's D call, TRBD2. TRBV21-1 constitutes a pseudogene. CDR3 length: 16 amino acids. In nucleotides, the CDR3 is TGTGCCAGCAGCCATACCGGGACTACCTTGGGCGGGGAGCTGTTTTTT. It is translated as CASSHTGTTLGGELFF.

The rearrangement uses TRBV6-1 and TRBJ2-1; TRBD2 matches at 12 bases. This CDR3 comprises 17 residues. From germline, CDR1 is MNHNS and CDR2 SASEGT. Trimming at V came to 4 bases and at J to 0 bases, leaving 4 bases not matched to a gene. The CDR3 coding sequence is TGTGCCAGCAGTGGGACTAGCGGGGTTCGCTCCTACAATGAGCAGTTCTTC. Its translation is CASSGTSGVRSYNEQFF.

This rearrangement joins TRBV6-1 to TRBJ2-7; 12 positions agree with TRBD1. Germline trimming cut 6 bases from V and 6 bases from J; bases unmatched to any gene: 6. The CDR3 is 14 residues long. Germline loops: CDR1 MNHNS, CDR2 SASEGT. CDR3: CASRGTGGRFEQYF. CDR3 bases: TGTGCCAGCAGGGGGACAGGGGGCAGATTCGAGCAGTACTTC.

This clone was detected once. The V gene is TRBV7-2, the J gene TRBJ1-3, with a weak D call TRBD1 (5 bases). The CDR3 totals 16 residues. Germline assignment: CDR1 SGHTA and CDR2 FQGNSA. Trimming took 4 bases from V and 4 from J, leaving 17 bases between them. The CDR3 loop is CASSSGRGGSGNTIYF. The CDR3 DNA follows: TGTGCCAGCAGCTCCGGCCGTGGGGGATCAGGAAACACCATATATTTT.

This clone has just one count. CDR3 sequence reads: CASRVGPEQSGYTF. The CDR3 DNA sequence: TGTGCCAGCAGGGTGGGACCGGAACAGAGTGGCTACACCTTC. The chain employs TRBV2 and TRBJ1-2; the D gene is possibly TRBD1 (5 bases). The CDR3 is made up of 14 amino acids. Per the germline V gene, CDR1 is SNHLY and CDR2 is FYNNEI. V lost 6 bases and J lost 7, with 18 bases in between. Full variable domain (remainder filled in from reference TRBV2 and TRBJ1-2): EPEVTQTPSHQVTQMGQEVILRCVPISNHLYFYWYRQILGQKVEFLVSFYNNEISEKSEIFDDQFSVERPDGSNFTLKIRSTKLEDSAMYFCASRVGPEQSGYTFGSGTRLTVV.

This clone appeared once. The chain links TRBV30 to TRBJ2-1, with 8 bases matching TRBD2. Germline loops: CDR1 GTSNPN, CDR2 SVGIG (reference sequence). The CDR3 sequence is 16 residues long. After removal of 2 bases from V and 7 bases from J, the junction contained 13 bases not matched to a gene. CDR3 in DNA: TGTGCCTGGAGTCCACTAGGAGCGGGAGTTTATAATGAGCAGTTCTTC. This translates into CAWSPLGAGVYNEQFF.

The CDR3 DNA reads as TGTGCCAGCCGATTTGGGACAGGGGAGAACGAGCAGTACTTC. This encodes CASRFGTGENEQYF. The chain uses TRBV7-9 and TRBJ2-7; 10 nucleotides agree with TRBD1. The V and J ends lost 8 bases and 5 bases, in that order; junction bases with no gene match: 9. Germline V CDR1 and CDR2: SEHNR, FQNEAQ (reference sequence). The CDR3 has 14 amino acids.

Points on this clone: The same CDR3 also results from other DNA sequences found in this sample. The chain recombines TRBV29-1 with TRBJ1-4; 7 nucleotides line up with TRBD1. V shed 6 bases, J shed 8 bases, and the junction held 6 bases outside the gene matches. Germline V gives CDR1 SQVTM, CDR2 ANQGSEA. The CDR3 length is 12 residues. CDR3 loop: CSVGQGEEKLFF. The CDR3 region has the DNA TGCAGCGTCGGTCAGGGGGAAGAAAAACTGTTTTTT.

CDR3 sequence (DNA): TGTGCCAGCAGCTTAGGGGCCGACACAGATACGCAGTATTTT. Protein product: CASSLGADTDTQYF. V and J are TRBV7-2 and TRBJ2-3; no definite D call. The length of the CDR3 is 14 residues. Trimming removed 1 base from V and 2 bases from J, with 7 bases in between. Germline V lookup: CDR1 SGHTA, CDR2 FQGNSA. The full variable domain, its missing parts supplied by reference TRBV7-2 and TRBJ2-3, is GAGVSQSPSNKVTEKGKDVELRCDPISGHTALYWYRQSLGQGLEFLIYFQGNSAPDKSGLPSDRFSAERTGGSVSTLTIQRTQQEDSAVYLCASSLGADTDTQYFGPGTRLTVL.

The rearrangement uses TRBV10-1 and TRBJ2-1; D perhaps matches TRBD2 (6 bases). This CDR3 spans 14 amino acids. From germline, CDR1 is WNHNN and CDR2 SYGVQD (reference sequence). V lost 8 bases to trimming and J lost 6 bases, with 17 bases between them. As DNA, the CDR3 is TGCGCCAGCCAAAGGCGGGGCCTAACCAATGAGCAGTTCTTC. Protein sequence: CASQRRGLTNEQFF.

V is TRBV30 and J is TRBJ1-5, with D perhaps TRBD1 (5 bases). The CDR3 has 15 amino acids. Trimming pared 2 bases from V and 1 base from J, leaving 12 bases between. CDR1 GTSNPN and CDR2 SVGIG come from the germline V gene (reference sequence). CDR3 bases: TGTGCCTGGAGTACCCCGTGGGGGAGCAATCAGCCCCAGCATTTT. This translates into CAWSTPWGSNQPQHF.

This chain links TRBV11-3 with TRBJ2-3; no definite D call. The germline CDR1 and CDR2 sequences are SGHNT and YENEEA. Trimming removed 5 bases from V and 4 bases from J, with 13 bases in between. CDR3 size: 14 residues. The CDR3 is CASSLGRAADTQYF. The CDR3 region has the DNA TGTGCCAGCAGCCTAGGACGGGCTGCAGATACGCAGTATTTT.

This clone was detected once. CDR3 amino acids: CASSFRVKEKLFF. The CDR3 nucleotides are TGTGCCAGCAGCTTCAGGGTGAAGGAAAAACTGTTTTTT. The chain has TRBV5-5 and TRBJ1-4; a possible D gene is TRBD1 (5 bases). Looked up from germline, CDR1 is SGHKS and CDR2 is YYEKEE (reference sequence). The CDR3 runs 13 residues. The V and J ends lost 2 bases and 8 bases respectively, with 10 bases between them.

The chain is built from TRBV5-6 and TRBJ1-2, with D possibly matching TRBD1 (6 bases). The length of the CDR3 is 13 residues. Trimming cost V 2 bases and J 4 bases, with 9 bases left between them. Looked up from germline, CDR1 is SGHDT and CDR2 is YYEEEE. CDR3 region: CASSFTGIYGYTF. CDR3 sequence (DNA): TGTGCCAGCAGCTTTACAGGGATCTATGGCTACACCTTC. The full variable domain, in which reference TRBV5-6 and TRBJ1-2 provide the parts outside the CDR3, is DAGVTQSPTHLIKTRGQQVTLRCSPKSGHDTVSWYQQALGQGPQFIFQYYEEEERQRGNFPDRFSGHQFPNYSSELNVNALLLGDSALYLCASSFTGIYGYTFGSGTRLTVV.

The chain combines TRBV25-1 with TRBJ1-1; weak D call: TRBD1 (5 bases). Trimming took off 6 bases at V and 4 bases at J, with 12 bases between the two ends. The CDR3 totals 13 residues. From germline, CDR1 is MGHDK and CDR2 SYGVNS. In DNA form, the CDR3 reads TGTGCCAGCAGGGGGGGACTCAGCACTGAAGCTTTCTTT. This translates into CASRGGLSTEAFF.

This rearrangement joins TRBV20-1 to TRBJ1-1; D is undetermined. The CDR3 totals 11 residues. Between the trimmed V and J ends, which lost 0 bases and 5 bases, there was a span of 4 bases. Germline loops: CDR1 DFQATT, CDR2 SNEGSKA (reference sequence). In nucleotides, the CDR3 is TGCAGTGCTAGAGACAAAACTGAAGCTTTCTTT. It codes for CSARDKTEAFF.

The rearrangement uses TRBV19 and TRBJ1-1; D remains ambiguous. The V end lost 5 bases, the J end lost 3 bases, and 10 bases lay between the germline ends. This CDR3 has 13 residues. CDR1 and CDR2 (germline): LNHDA, SQIVND (reference sequence). CDR3 DNA: TGTGCCAGTAGTGTGCGGGCGGACACTGAAGCTTTCTTT. It yields the protein CASSVRADTEAFF.

Note on this clone: This CDR3 is also generated by other DNA sequences in the sample. This chain uses TRBV5-1 with TRBJ2-1; 9 nucleotides match TRBD1. Germline assignment: CDR1 SGHRS and CDR2 YFSETQ. The CDR3 covers 15 residues. With 3 bases clipped from V and 1 base from J, the junction kept 2 bases outside the gene matches. This CDR3 reads CASSSGQGSYNEQFF. DNA of the CDR3: TGCGCCAGCAGCTCGGGACAGGGTTCCTACAATGAGCAGTTCTTC.

Here the CDR3 DNA reads TGTGCCAGCAGCTTAGACAGCGAGACCCAGTACTTC. Encoded protein: CASSLDSETQYF. This chain joins TRBV5-5 and TRBJ2-5; D perhaps matches TRBD1 (5 bases). V was cut by 2 bases and J by 5 bases, with 7 bases left in between. Germline V lookup: CDR1 SGHKS, CDR2 YYEKEE (reference sequence). CDR3 length equals 12 residues. Variable domain in full (rest from reference TRBV5-5 and TRBJ2-5): DAGVTQSPTHLIKTRGQQVTLRCSPISGHKSVSWYQQVLGQGPQFIFQYYEKEERGRGNFPDRFSARQFPNYSSELNVNALLLGDSALYLCASSLDSETQYFGPGTRLLVL.

This chain joins TRBV28 and TRBJ1-5; D possibly corresponds to TRBD1 (5 bases). There are 14 residues in the CDR3. The ends were cut back, 4 bases at V and 3 bases at J, with 10 bases in the middle. Germline V gives CDR1 MDHEN, CDR2 SYDVKM. CDR3 nucleotides: TGTGCCAGCAGTTCGCGGGGCCCCAATCAGCCCCAGCATTTT. It encodes CASSSRGPNQPQHF.

The V gene is TRBV13, the J gene TRBJ2-2; D unclear. The CDR3 is 11 residues long. Germline V gene lookup returns CDR1 PRHDT and CDR2 FYEKMQ (reference sequence). The V end lost 7 bases, the J end lost 7 bases, and 7 bases lay between the germline ends. CDR3 protein: CASTLGGELFF. The CDR3 DNA reads TGTGCCAGCACCCTGGGCGGGGAGCTGTTTTTT.

This chain links TRBV6-5 with TRBJ2-7, with D hard to call. Germline V gene sequence: CDR1 MNHEY, CDR2 SVGAGI. CDR3 size: 14 residues. Trimming took 0 bases from V and 5 from J, leaving 11 bases between them. CDR3: CASSYSWGRDEQYF. CDR3 DNA sequence: TGTGCCAGCAGTTACTCTTGGGGTCGCGACGAGCAGTACTTC.

CDR3 bases: TGCGCCAGCAGCGGGACAGGGTCTTACGAGCAGTACTTC. This encodes CASSGTGSYEQYF. The V gene is TRBV10-2, the J gene TRBJ2-7; TRBD1 aligns across 9 bases. Germline V gene lookup returns CDR1 WSHSY and CDR2 SAAADI. The CDR3 length is 13 residues. J lost 4 bases, V lost 6 bases, and 4 bases had no gene match.